This T cell receptor (beta chain) was sequenced for a study of PD-1 blockade in classical Hodgkin lymphoma. In the study overall: Nivolumab 3 mg/kg was given intravenously every 2 weeks.

Remarks on this clone: Its target is not known.

Each patient experienced a relapse that followed autologous stem cell transplantation, and brentuximab vedotin exposure varied. The J segment lost 9 bases and the V segment lost 6 bases, leaving 13 bases of the junction unmatched. Germline CDR1 and CDR2: LNHDA and SQIVND (reference sequence). The CDR3 contains 15 residues. Repertoires were generated with immunoSEQ multiplex PCR, while TCRdb's copy carries only in-frame clones and drops some. The profile shows 35,000 or so clones, over 60% of them singletons. Study-level results: Repertoires differed for reasons still undefined, possibly disease activity or prior therapy. Newly diagnosed patients were reported to exhibit reduced baseline TCR diversity relative to healthy donors. The CD4+ diversity rise by C4D1 was clearest in complete responders.

The source is a human donor with classical Hodgkin lymphoma. The sample consisted of peripheral blood mononuclear cells (PBMCs), taken before the second cycle of nivolumab. The V and J genes are TRBV19 and TRBJ2-4, with 8 bases aligning to TRBD2. DNA for the CDR3: TGTGCCAGTAGCGGAGGGGCGGGGGGCGATATCATTCAGTACTTC. Protein product: CASSGGAGGDIIQYF.